The 11 T cell receptor beta chains below were found in one sample sequenced in a study of T cells expressing NK-cell markers (dated by TCRdb to 2018 to 2020). Libraries were constructed by 5' RACE. TCRdb shows the sequencer as Illumina HiSeq 2000. TCRdb reprocessed the reads, and each CDR3 protein sequence is entered once, without DNA. The sample's records list about 550,000 distinct CDR3 sequences. The ten largest clones add up to roughly 3.4% of the sample. The sequenced material came from blood T cells: a sorted CD56 or NKG2C T cell subset, CD4+ or CD8+ T cells, or bulk PBMC T cells (not recorded which). Receptors originate from a man younger than 30 in good health. Donor details come from another sample of the same person, matched by shared clones.

The chain has TRBV28 and TRBJ2-1; lacking DNA, the TRBD2 call made by TCRdb goes unchecked. Germline V lookup: CDR1 MDHEN, CDR2 SYDVKM. This CDR3 has 19 residues. CDR3 loop: CASTTFYRGSGVGYNEQFF.

The chain couples TRBV18 to TRBJ2-1. This CDR3 has 15 amino acids. CDR1 KGHSH and CDR2 LQKENI come from the germline V gene. CDR3 region: CASSPPLISDNEQFF. The entire variable domain, with the rest obtained from reference TRBV18 and TRBJ2-1, is as follows: NAGVMQNPRHLVRRRGQEARLRCSPMKGHSHVYWYRQLPEEGLKFMVYLQKENIIDESGMPKERFSAEFPKEGPSILRIQQVVRGDSAAYFCASSPPLISDNEQFFGPGTRLTVL.

The chain employs TRBV24-1 and TRBJ1-1. Germline CDR1 reads KGHDR; CDR2 reads SFDVKD. The CDR3 covers 11 residues. Here the CDR3 reads CATSAGAEAFF.

The chain has TRBV10-3 and TRBJ1-3. The CDR3 spans 14 residues. CDR1 and CDR2 (germline): ENHRY, SYGVKD. CDR3 protein: CAISEVTMGNTIYF.

The chain has TRBV20-1 and TRBJ1-2; TCRdb indicates TRBD1, and absent DNA this call remains unverified. The CDR3 covers 17 residues. From germline, CDR1 is DFQATT and CDR2 SNEGSKA (reference sequence). The CDR3 sequence: CSARDPGTGYGDYGYTF.

The chain recombines TRBV19 with TRBJ1-5; TCRdb selects TRBD1, and the lack of DNA leaves this call unchecked. Germline loops: CDR1 LNHDA, CDR2 SQIVND (reference sequence). The CDR3 covers 17 residues. CDR3 loop: CASSPWLGQGGNQPQHF.

The chain recombines TRBV7-9 with TRBJ1-1; the TRBD1 assignment by TCRdb is unverifiable without DNA. Germline V gives CDR1 SEHNR, CDR2 FQNEAQ (reference sequence). CDR3 length: 14 residues. This chain's CDR3 is CASSETGRGGEAFF.

CDR3 sequence reads: CASRLGTSGSDTQYF. The V call is TRBV27, the J call TRBJ2-3; the TCRdb call, TRBD2, lacks DNA for checking. The CDR3 runs to 15 residues. CDR1 and CDR2 from the germline V gene are MNHEY and SMNVEV (reference sequence).

This chain joins TRBV25-1 and TRBJ2-7; the TCRdb call, TRBD1, lacks DNA for checking. Germline V gene sequence: CDR1 MGHDK, CDR2 SYGVNS. The CDR3 loop spans 13 amino acids. The chain's CDR3 is CASSATGTYEQYF.

This CDR3 reads CASSYHPSGASSYEQYF. This chain joins TRBV28 and TRBJ2-7; lacking DNA, the TRBD1 call made by TCRdb goes unchecked. Germline V gives CDR1 MDHEN, CDR2 SYDVKM. The CDR3 contains 17 residues.

The CDR3 is CASSFSGGRTNTEAFF. The chain recombines TRBV12-3 or TRBV12-4 with TRBJ1-1. The CDR3 loop spans 16 amino acids.